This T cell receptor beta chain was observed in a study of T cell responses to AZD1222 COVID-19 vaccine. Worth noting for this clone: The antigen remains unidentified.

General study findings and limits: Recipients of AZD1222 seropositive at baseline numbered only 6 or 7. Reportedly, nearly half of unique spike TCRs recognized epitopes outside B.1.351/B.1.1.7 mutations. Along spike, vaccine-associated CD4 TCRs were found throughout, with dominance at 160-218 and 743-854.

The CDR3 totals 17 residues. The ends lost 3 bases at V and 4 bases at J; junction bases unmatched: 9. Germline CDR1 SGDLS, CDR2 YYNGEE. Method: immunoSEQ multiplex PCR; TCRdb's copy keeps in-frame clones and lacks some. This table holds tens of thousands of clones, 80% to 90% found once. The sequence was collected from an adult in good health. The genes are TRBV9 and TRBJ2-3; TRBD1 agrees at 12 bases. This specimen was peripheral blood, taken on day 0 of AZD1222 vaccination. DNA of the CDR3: TGTGCCAGCAGCGAGCCCCAAGGGACAGGGGGCCCAGATACGCAGTATTTT. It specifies CASSEPQGTGGPDTQYF.